This entry concerns a single T cell receptor (beta chain). The antigen is unknown. The donors were part of the validation cohort of around 110 subjects. That cohort was separate from the first cohort, which comprised under 750 subjects. Measured with immunoSEQ multiplex PCR; TCRdb has only the in-frame clones, and not every one. The sample contains 140,000 or so clones, over 80% of which appear only once. The data belong to a study of cytomegalovirus exposure and HLA in healthy donors. The overall study: The 120 validation repertoires used the same platform as the approximately 700 first-cohort repertoires (as reported by a later analysis). Study-level results: It was 150 or so TCR beta chains that were listed as cytomegalovirus-associated.

The V end was cut by 4 bases, the J end by 5 bases, with 14 bases between. The germline V gene has CDR1 SNHLY and CDR2 FYNNEI. This CDR3 has 15 amino acids. V is TRBV2 and J is TRBJ2-2; a possible D gene is TRBD2 (6 bases). The TCR originated in a woman in her twenties or thirties in good health and CMV-seropositive. What was sequenced was PBMCs. CDR3 amino acids: CASSGHSRGTGELFF. The CDR3 bases are TGTGCCAGCAGTGGACACTCCCGGGGGACCGGGGAGCTGTTTTTT.